The clone carrying this TCR beta chain is a singleton in its sample. The data were obtained in a study of blood T cell repertoires in COVID-19. Study summary: Samples of COVID-19 (acute and convalescent) were obtained from the United States, Italy and Spain. The cDNA or gDNA used as material had been derived from T cells, B-cell-depleted T cells, or PBMCs.

Methods used by the authors: Amplified reference gene primers provided the basis for estimating nucleated cell counts. Some clones are missing from TCRdb's copy, which holds only in-frame ones; the method was immunoSEQ multiplex PCR. V and J calls and clone size follow that table, whereas D and trimming were derived from the DNA. The data contain under 80,000 clones, about 80% of them seen just once; the ten biggest clones take up 9.5% to 15%. Trimming removed 2 bases from V and 12 bases from J, with 20 bases in between. This CDR3 region has 16 residues. CDR1 MNHEY and CDR2 SMNVEV come from the germline V gene (reference sequence).

The chain carries TRBV27 and TRBJ1-6; tentatively, D is TRBD1 (6 bases). The specimen was peripheral blood. The clonotype comes from a human donor in a cohort sampled during active COVID-19. CDR3 amino acids: CASSLTGSARGGPLHF. CDR3 nucleotides: TGTGCCAGCAGTTTAACAGGGAGCGCGCGGGGGGGACCCCTCCACTTT.